A selection of T cell receptor beta chains follows, all from one sample in a study of blood T cell repertoires in COVID-19. The method was immunoSEQ multiplex PCR; TCRdb's version includes in-frame clones alone and lacks a portion of them. The data contain some 240,000 clones, 88% of them singletons. Sequenced input: peripheral blood. These receptors were collected from a woman between 65 and 79 years old with COVID-19, enrolled during active disease. Both conserved end residues are part of each CDR3. The D gene is left open where the match is weak. A row's size may be missing; if present it is once, few, many or a size class.

size: -
length: 16
J: TRBJ2-7
D: TRBD2
V: TRBV5-1
CDR3: CASSSTQGRMGGEQYF
DNA: TGCGCCAGCAGCTCGACCCAAGGACGGATGGGGGGGGAGCAGTACTTC

size: -
length: 14
J: TRBJ2-3
D: -
V: TRBV29-1
CDR3: CSLRVPLSTDTQYF
DNA: TGCAGCTTACGCGTCCCTTTATCCACAGATACGCAGTATTTT

size: -
length: 15
J: TRBJ1-1
D: TRBD1
V: TRBV15
CDR3: CATSRGGGTGSGAFF
DNA: TGTGCCACCAGCAGAGGGGGCGGGACAGGGTCTGGAGCTTTCTTT

size: -
length: 16
J: TRBJ2-3
D: -
V: TRBV15
CDR3: CATSRPASQALDTQYF
DNA: TGTGCCACCAGCAGACCTGCGTCGCAGGCCCTCGATACGCAGTATTTT

size: -
length: 17
J: TRBJ2-7
D: TRBD1
V: TRBV27
CDR3: CASSLGFRQGLSYEQYF
DNA: TGTGCCAGCAGTTTAGGTTTTCGACAGGGGCTCTCCTACGAGCAGTACTTC

size: once
length: 14
J: TRBJ1-4
D: -
V: TRBV6-5
CDR3: CASQEVTANEKLFF
DNA: TGTGCCAGTCAAGAGGTAACGGCTAATGAAAAACTGTTTTTT

size: -
length: 15
J: TRBJ2-2
D: TRBD1
V: TRBV28
CDR3: CASSSRPTGIEELFF
DNA: TGTGCCAGCAGTTCCCGACCGACAGGGATTGAGGAGCTGTTTTTT

size: -
length: 15
J: TRBJ1-1
D: TRBD1
V: TRBV19
CDR3: CASSIPQGAVTEAFF
DNA: TGTGCCAGTAGTATACCCCAGGGGGCCGTCACTGAAGCTTTCTTT

size: -
length: 15
J: TRBJ2-7
D: -
V: TRBV6-5
CDR3: CASSRTVRGTYEQYF
DNA: TGTGCCAGCAGCCGTACCGTACGGGGTACCTACGAGCAGTACTTC

size: -
length: 15
J: TRBJ1-5
D: -
V: TRBV18
CDR3: CASSPDKVYNQPQHF
DNA: TGTGCCAGCTCACCGGACAAGGTTTACAATCAGCCCCAGCATTTT

size: -
length: 13
J: TRBJ1-5
D: -
V: TRBV29-1
CDR3: CSVALRAEGPQHF
DNA: TGCAGCGTGGCTTTGAGGGCCGAGGGGCCCCAGCATTTT

size: -
length: 15
J: TRBJ2-7
D: TRBD1
V: TRBV30
CDR3: CAWSVPGTGGDEQYF
DNA: TGTGCCTGGAGTGTACCCGGGACAGGGGGCGACGAGCAGTACTTC

size: -
length: 15
J: TRBJ1-1
D: -
V: TRBV2
CDR3: CASSEAWTGNSEAFF
DNA: TGTGCCAGCAGCGAGGCATGGACGGGGAACAGTGAAGCTTTCTTT

size: -
length: 14
J: TRBJ2-7
D: TRBD2
V: TRBV2
CDR3: CASRRTSRTYEQYF
DNA: TGTGCCAGCAGGAGGACTAGCAGAACCTACGAGCAGTACTTC

size: -
length: 15
J: TRBJ2-7
D: -
V: TRBV5-4
CDR3: CASSRDVAPLEEQYF
DNA: TGTGCCAGCAGCCGCGACGTAGCCCCCCTAGAAGAGCAGTACTTC

size: -
length: 17
J: TRBJ2-7
D: TRBD2
V: TRBV5-8
CDR3: CASSSGTSGILLNEQYF
DNA: TGTGCCAGCAGCTCGGGGACTAGCGGGATATTGTTAAACGAGCAGTACTTC

size: -
length: 14
J: TRBJ2-7
D: TRBD1
V: TRBV29-1
CDR3: CSVELDRVPYEQYF
DNA: TGCAGCGTTGAGCTCGACAGGGTGCCCTACGAGCAGTACTTC

size: -
length: 16
J: TRBJ2-5
D: -
V: TRBV9
CDR3: CASSATRAPPGETQYF
DNA: TGTGCCAGCAGCGCTACGAGGGCCCCTCCGGGAGAGACCCAGTACTTC

size: -
length: 18
J: TRBJ1-6
D: -
V: TRBV7-6
CDR3: CASSPGTVGGAYNSPLHF
DNA: TGTGCCAGCAGCCCCGGGACGGTCGGCGGGGCCTATAATTCACCCCTCCACTTT

size: few
length: 16
J: TRBJ2-7
D: -
V: TRBV11-3
CDR3: CASSLDSAGISYEQYF
DNA: TGTGCCAGCAGCTTAGATTCAGCGGGTATCTCCTACGAGCAGTACTTC

size: -
length: 14
J: TRBJ2-1
D: TRBD2
V: TRBV29-1
CDR3: CSVGDYVRGGEQFF
DNA: TGCAGCGTTGGGGACTATGTGAGGGGCGGGGAGCAGTTCTTC

size: -
length: 17
J: TRBJ2-2
D: -
V: TRBV1
CDR3: CTSSQDELQGDTGELFF
DNA: TGCACCAGCAGCCAAGATGAATTACAGGGCGACACCGGGGAGCTGTTTTTT

size: -
length: 15
J: TRBJ2-3
D: -
V: TRBV14
CDR3: CASSHLHSPTDTQYF
DNA: TGTGCCAGCAGCCATTTGCACAGCCCCACAGATACGCAGTATTTT

size: -
length: 15
J: TRBJ1-2
D: TRBD1
V: TRBV7-9
CDR3: CASSLVGQGDYGYTF
DNA: TGTGCCAGCAGCTTAGTGGGACAGGGAGACTATGGCTACACCTTC

size: -
length: 14
J: TRBJ2-3
D: TRBD2
V: TRBV27
CDR3: CAIRTSGSQDTQYF
DNA: TGTGCCATCCGGACTAGCGGGAGTCAAGATACGCAGTATTTT

size: -
length: 14
J: TRBJ2-7
D: -
V: TRBV6-1
CDR3: CASSEQGNSYEQYF
DNA: TGTGCCAGCAGTGAACAGGGGAACTCCTACGAGCAGTACTTC

size: -
length: 14
J: TRBJ2-3
D: TRBD2
V: TRBV6-5
CDR3: CASLLAGVPDTQYF
DNA: TGTGCCAGCCTACTAGCGGGAGTGCCAGATACGCAGTATTTT

size: -
length: 13
J: TRBJ2-7
D: -
V: TRBV6-5
CDR3: CASTGTPSYEQYF
DNA: TGTGCCAGCACCGGGACACCCTCCTACGAGCAGTACTTC

size: -
length: 17
J: TRBJ2-2
D: TRBD2
V: TRBV5-6
CDR3: CASSLVVAGGNTGELFF
DNA: TGTGCCAGCAGCTTGGTTGTGGCGGGGGGGAACACCGGGGAGCTGTTTTTT

size: -
length: 14
J: TRBJ1-2
D: -
V: TRBV7-8
CDR3: CASSLGADFYGYTF
DNA: TGTGCCAGCAGCTTAGGAGCCGATTTCTATGGCTACACCTTC

size: -
length: 13
J: TRBJ1-2
D: TRBD1
V: TRBV6-2/TRBV6-3
CDR3: CASSPGGYYGYTF
DNA: TGTGCCAGCAGTCCAGGGGGCTACTATGGCTACACCTTC

size: -
length: 15
J: TRBJ2-7
D: -
V: TRBV19
CDR3: CASSIARDSSYEQYF
DNA: TGTGCCAGTAGTATAGCCCGGGATTCCTCCTACGAGCAGTACTTC

size: -
length: 17
J: TRBJ2-1
D: TRBD1
V: TRBV24-1
CDR3: CATSDTPTGSGGNEQFF
DNA: TGTGCCACCAGTGATACCCCGACAGGGTCTGGGGGCAATGAGCAGTTCTTC

size: -
length: 15
J: TRBJ1-2
D: TRBD1
V: TRBV19
CDR3: CASSGGQGADYGYTF
DNA: TGTGCCAGTAGCGGGGGACAGGGGGCTGACTATGGCTACACCTTC

size: -
length: 14
J: TRBJ1-1
D: -
V: TRBV19
CDR3: CASSMMDRNTEAFF
DNA: TGTGCCAGTAGTATGATGGACAGGAACACTGAAGCTTTCTTT

size: -
length: 15
J: TRBJ1-2
D: TRBD1
V: TRBV28
CDR3: CASKAGTGGVGGYTF
DNA: TGTGCCAGCAAGGCTGGGACAGGGGGCGTAGGTGGCTACACCTTC

size: -
length: 15
J: TRBJ1-5
D: TRBD1
V: TRBV28
CDR3: CASSLDRVSTQPQHF
DNA: TGTGCCAGCAGTTTAGACAGGGTATCGACTCAGCCCCAGCATTTT

size: -
length: 19
J: TRBJ1-5
D: TRBD1
V: TRBV28
CDR3: CASSSLGQGVPYSNQPQHF
DNA: TGTGCCAGCAGTTCCCTCGGACAGGGTGTCCCATATAGCAATCAGCCCCAGCATTTT

size: -
length: 16
J: TRBJ2-3
D: TRBD1
V: TRBV7-9
CDR3: CASSPQTGERTDTQYF
DNA: TGTGCCAGCAGCCCACAGACAGGGGAGAGGACAGATACGCAGTATTTT

size: -
length: 15
J: TRBJ2-2
D: TRBD2
V: TRBV28
CDR3: CASSLGTSGTGELFF
DNA: TGTGCCAGCAGCCTGGGGACTAGCGGGACCGGGGAGCTGTTTTTT

size: -
length: 13
J: TRBJ2-5
D: -
V: TRBV6-6
CDR3: CASSYTGQETQYF
DNA: TGTGCCAGCAGTTACACAGGCCAAGAGACCCAGTACTTC

size: -
length: 14
J: TRBJ1-2
D: TRBD1
V: TRBV3-1/TRBV3-2
CDR3: CASSLDRASYGYTF
DNA: TGTGCCAGCAGCCTCGACAGGGCCTCCTATGGCTACACCTTC

size: few
length: 12
J: TRBJ1-4
D: -
V: TRBV18
CDR3: CASSFDREKLFF
DNA: TGTGCCAGCTCATTTGACAGGGAAAAACTGTTTTTT

size: -
length: 14
J: TRBJ1-5
D: TRBD1
V: TRBV10-3
CDR3: CATTGTVSNQPQHF
DNA: TGTGCCACTACTGGGACAGTTAGCAATCAGCCCCAGCATTTT

size: -
length: 13
J: TRBJ2-5
D: -
V: TRBV11-3
CDR3: CASNQGNEETQYF
DNA: TGTGCCAGCAACCAGGGAAACGAAGAGACCCAGTACTTC

size: -
length: 15
J: TRBJ1-4
D: -
V: TRBV9
CDR3: CASSVGSGTNEKLFF
DNA: TGTGCCAGCAGCGTAGGATCGGGAACTAATGAAAAACTGTTTTTT

size: few
length: 15
J: TRBJ1-5
D: -
V: TRBV11-3
CDR3: CASSLVGAGSQPQHF
DNA: TGTGCCAGCAGCTTAGTTGGTGCGGGGTCCCAGCCCCAGCATTTT

size: -
length: 15
J: TRBJ2-2
D: -
V: TRBV13
CDR3: CASSEGAGTTGELFF
DNA: TGTGCCAGCAGCGAGGGGGCCGGGACTACCGGGGAGCTGTTTTTT

size: -
length: 11
J: TRBJ2-7
D: -
V: TRBV30
CDR3: CAWRNTYEQYF
DNA: TGTGCCTGGAGAAATACCTACGAGCAGTACTTC

size: once
length: 18
J: TRBJ2-2
D: -
V: TRBV21-1
CDR3: CASSSSHRTGEDTGELFF
DNA: TGTGCCAGCAGCTCCTCCCATAGGACAGGGGAGGACACCGGGGAGCTGTTTTTT

size: once
length: 18
J: TRBJ1-1
D: -
V: TRBV4-1
CDR3: CASSQESGTAGLDTEAFF
DNA: TGCGCCAGCAGCCAAGAGTCAGGCACAGCGGGATTGGACACTGAAGCTTTCTTT

size: -
length: 16
J: TRBJ1-5
D: -
V: TRBV30
CDR3: CAWSDRLKQANQPQHF
DNA: TGTGCCTGGAGCGACAGACTCAAACAAGCCAATCAGCCCCAGCATTTT